The 3 T cell receptor beta chains reported below all come from one sample, sequenced in a study of cytomegalovirus exposure and HLA in healthy donors. PCR was performed using 60 Vbeta and 13 Jbeta primers. Sequenced by immunoSEQ multiplex PCR; TCRdb stores in-frame clones only, minus some. There are tens of thousands of clones in the sample; over 60% occur only once, and 1.1% lies in the top ten. Sequenced input: PBMCs. These TCRs come from a male donor in good health and CMV-seronegative.

V is TRBV5-1 and J is TRBJ2-3; the D gene is possibly TRBD2 (6 bases). Germline lookup yields CDR1 SGHRS and CDR2 YFSETQ. V shed 6 bases and J shed 11 bases, with 19 bases lying between them. There are 13 residues in the CDR3. The CDR3: CASIGTSTGGQYF. The CDR3, as DNA: TGCGCCAGCATTGGGACTTCCACCGGCGGGCAGTATTTT. Variable domain in full (rest from reference TRBV5-1 and TRBJ2-3): KAGVTQTPRYLIKTRGQQVTLSCSPISGHRSVSWYQQTPGQGLQFLFEYFSETQRNKGNFPGRFSGRQFSNSRSEMNVSTLELGDSALYLCASIGTSTGGQYFGPGTRLTVL.

This clone was counted only a few times. V gene TRBV25-1 combines with J gene TRBJ2-1; TRBD1 aligns across 12 bases. This CDR3 has 15 amino acids. Unmatched junction bases numbered 9, after V lost 6 bases and J lost 9 bases. The germline CDR1 and CDR2 sequences are MGHDK and SYGVNS. This CDR3 is CASSPGTGGRGEQFF. The DNA for the CDR3 is TGTGCCAGCAGCCCCGGGACAGGGGGCCGGGGTGAGCAGTTCTTC. Supplemented by reference TRBV25-1 and TRBJ2-1, the full variable domain reads EADIYQTPRYLVIGTGKKITLECSQTMGHDKMYWYQQDPGMELHLIHYSYGVNSTEKGDLSSESTVSRIRTEHFPLTLESARPSHTSQYLCASSPGTGGRGEQFFGPGTRLTVL.

This clone was found a few times. The chain's CDR3 is CASSSALPIGEQYF. CDR3 bases: TGTGCCAGCAGCTCCGCGCTCCCCATCGGCGAGCAGTACTTC. The genes are TRBV5-6 and TRBJ2-7; D gene ambiguous. The CDR3 loop spans 14 amino acids. The V and J ends lost 3 bases and 6 bases respectively, with 16 bases between them. Germline assignment: CDR1 SGHDT and CDR2 YYEEEE.